What follows are 23 T cell receptor beta chains derived from one specimen sequenced in a study of T cells expressing NK-cell markers. From the 5' RACE reads, TCRdb lists one entry per CDR3 protein and no DNA. Its table records about 460,000 distinct CDR3 sequences. Sequenced input: blood T cells: a sorted CD56 or NKG2C T cell subset, CD4+ or CD8+ T cells, or bulk PBMC T cells (not recorded which). Every receptor here comes from a woman aged 45-65 years in good health.

The J gene is TRBJ2-3, the V gene TRBV5-1; TCRdb proposes TRBD1, but this gene call is untestable without DNA. This CDR3 contains 14 residues. Germline CDR1 SGHRS, CDR2 YFSETQ. CDR3 in amino acids: CASSTGFSTDTQYF. Looking up the rest from reference TRBV5-1 and TRBJ2-3 gives the full variable domain: KAGVTQTPRYLIKTRGQQVTLSCSPISGHRSVSWYQQTPGQGLQFLFEYFSETQRNKGNFPGRFSGRQFSNSRSEMNVSTLELGDSALYLCASSTGFSTDTQYFGPGTRLTVL.

This sequence joins TRBV12-3 or TRBV12-4 and TRBJ2-1; the TCRdb D gene call, TRBD1, has no DNA to confirm it. CDR3 size: 16 residues. This chain's CDR3 is CASSLILRPPGNEQFF.

V and J are TRBV5-1 and TRBJ2-3; checking the TCRdb D call of TRBD1 is not possible without DNA. CDR3 length equals 14 residues. The germline V gene encodes CDR1 SGHRS and CDR2 YFSETQ. The CDR3 spells CASSLGGVMDTQYF.

The rearrangement links TRBV29-1 to TRBJ1-2; TCRdb names TRBD1, which stays unverified in the absence of DNA. This CDR3 comprises 12 residues. Germline V CDR1 and CDR2: SQVTM, ANQGSEA. CDR3 region: CSISVTGDGYTF.

This chain joins TRBV13 and TRBJ2-2; TCRdb reports TRBD2, a call that lacks DNA to check it against. Germline CDR1 PRHDT, CDR2 FYEKMQ (reference sequence). The CDR3 length is 16 residues. CDR3: CASSSGLAGVAGELFF.

The chain employs TRBV3-1 and TRBJ2-5; TCRdb designates TRBD1, a call that cannot be tested without DNA. CDR1 LGHDT and CDR2 YNNKEL come from the germline V gene (reference sequence). The CDR3 has 19 amino acids. The CDR3 reads CASSQGSSSGQGARETQYF.

The chain combines TRBV5-1 with TRBJ2-7; TCRdb calls TRBD1, which cannot be checked without DNA. Looked up from germline, CDR1 is SGHRS and CDR2 is YFSETQ. The CDR3 has 14 residues. CDR3 sequence: CASSSDRGLNEQYF.

The J gene is TRBJ1-1, the V gene TRBV11-2; TCRdb's assignment of TRBD1 cannot be checked, as there is no DNA. CDR1 is SGHAT and CDR2 is FQNNGV in the germline V gene. This CDR3 region has 14 residues. CDR3: CASSGGQMNTEAFF.

The chain uses TRBV12-3 or TRBV12-4 and TRBJ2-1; TCRdb reports TRBD1, a call that lacks DNA to check it against. This CDR3 has 16 residues. This CDR3 is CASSSPGQGARDEQFF.

The V gene is TRBV20-1, the J gene TRBJ2-5. The CDR3 contains 15 residues. Germline assignment: CDR1 DFQATT and CDR2 SNEGSKA (reference sequence). The CDR3 sequence: CSARDASVGWETQYF.

The rearrangement uses TRBV14 and TRBJ2-1; TCRdb calls TRBD1, which cannot be checked without DNA. The V gene's germline CDR1 is SGHDN and CDR2 FVKESK. CDR3 size: 16 residues. The CDR3 spells CASSQRGDQGADEQFF.

V and J are TRBV7-8 and TRBJ2-1; there is no DNA to check the TCRdb D call of TRBD2. Germline assignment: CDR1 SGHVS and CDR2 FQNEAQ. The CDR3 runs 15 residues. The CDR3 sequence: CASTSGLSSYNEQFF.

The chain employs TRBV5-1 and TRBJ2-1; absent DNA, TCRdb's TRBD2 call cannot be checked. This CDR3 is 19 amino acids long. CDR1 and CDR2 from the germline V gene are SGHRS and YFSETQ. The CDR3 loop reads CASSGGLAGGGVVDNEQFF.

The chain employs TRBV2 and TRBJ1-2; absent DNA, TCRdb's TRBD1 call cannot be checked. The germline gives CDR1 SNHLY, CDR2 FYNNEI. The CDR3 consists of 15 residues. CDR3 amino acids: CASRYRGASNYGYTF.

The gene calls are TRBV13 and TRBJ2-7; TCRdb calls TRBD2, which cannot be checked without DNA. Germline V gene data show CDR1 as PRHDT and CDR2 as FYEKMQ (reference sequence). The CDR3 runs 14 residues. CDR3: CASSRGGSEYEQYF.

The CDR3 sequence: CASSFRGDRAEAFF. This chain connects TRBV7-9 to TRBJ1-1; TCRdb selects TRBD1, and the lack of DNA leaves this call unchecked. Germline V lookup: CDR1 SEHNR, CDR2 FQNEAQ (reference sequence). CDR3 length: 14 amino acids.

The rearrangement joins TRBV18 to TRBJ2-3; the TRBD1 assignment by TCRdb is unverifiable without DNA. The CDR3 covers 15 residues. The germline V gene encodes CDR1 KGHSH and CDR2 LQKENI. CDR3 sequence: CASFRTRTSTDTQYF.

The rearrangement uses TRBV7-3 and TRBJ2-2; the TCRdb D gene call, TRBD2, has no DNA to confirm it. CDR3 length equals 16 residues. Germline CDR1 reads SGHTA; CDR2 reads FQGTGA. The CDR3 loop reads CASSSLAGELTGELFF.

CDR3 in amino acids: CASSYNRGGYEKLFF. The chain joins TRBV5-1 to TRBJ1-4; without DNA, the TCRdb call of TRBD1 cannot be checked. Per the germline V gene, CDR1 is SGHRS and CDR2 is YFSETQ. This CDR3 contains 15 residues.

The chain uses TRBV4-1 and TRBJ2-1; TCRdb gives TRBD2 as the D gene, but with no DNA this cannot be confirmed. Germline values: CDR1 MGHRA, CDR2 YSYEKL. This CDR3 spans 16 amino acids. CDR3 residues: CASSRGTSGYDNEQFF.

This chain joins TRBV28 and TRBJ2-5; TCRdb picks TRBD1, but there is no DNA to check that call. In germline, CDR1 is MDHEN, CDR2 SYDVKM. This CDR3 is built from 13 residues. CDR3 amino acids: CASTVVTGETQYF.

The chain uses TRBV29-1 and TRBJ2-3. The germline V gene has CDR1 SQVTM and CDR2 ANQGSEA. The CDR3 runs 15 residues. The CDR3 loop reads CSVSGAFSSTDTQYF.

V usage is TRBV6-6 and J usage is TRBJ2-2. The CDR3 length is 15 residues. Looked up from germline, CDR1 is MNHNY and CDR2 is SVGAGI (reference sequence). This CDR3 reads CASSYSTVNTGELFF.